Each of the 2 T cell receptor beta chains below was sequenced from the same sample in a study of regulatory T cells in long-lasting Graves disease. Building the TCR beta libraries relied on iRepertoire HTBI primers, and CDR3 regions underwent Arm-PCR. A single record per CDR3 protein comes from TCRdb applying MiXCR to the multiplex PCR reads. The sample contains 550,000 to 600,000 distinct CDR3 sequences, about 16% of which appear only once. Time point described: newly diagnosed GD, antithyroid drugs for less than 3 months. The TCR library was made from RNA that had been extracted from PBMCs in TRIzol. This same sample was also taken into another study, of T cells in Graves' hyperthyroidism and ophthalmopathy.

The source material was peripheral blood mononuclear cells (PBMCs), sampled at new diagnosis, from a patient treated with antithyroid drugs. The receptors shown here come from a man between 18 and 29 years old with Graves disease.

This clonotype has at least ten counts. The rearrangement links TRBV27 to TRBJ2-2; 8 nucleotides align to TRBD2. CDR3 length: 14 amino acids. V dropped 10 bases and J dropped 0; count of bases not matched to a gene: 4. CDR1 is MNHEY, CDR2 SMNVEV, per germline (reference sequence). The chain's CDR3 is CATLAGTNTGELFF. CDR3 bases: TGTGCCACCTTAGCGGGAACGAACACCGGGGAGCTGTTTTTT.

A few counts support this clonotype. The J gene is TRBJ2-3, the V gene TRBV20-1; tentatively, D is TRBD2 (6 bases). V was pared by 3 bases and J by 1 base, with 11 bases between. The CDR3 has 14 residues. The V gene's germline CDR1 is DFQATT and CDR2 SNEGSKA (reference sequence). This chain's CDR3 is CSARIAGRTDTQYF. The CDR3 coding sequence is TGCAGTGCTAGGATTGCGGGGCGCACAGATACGCAGTATTTT.